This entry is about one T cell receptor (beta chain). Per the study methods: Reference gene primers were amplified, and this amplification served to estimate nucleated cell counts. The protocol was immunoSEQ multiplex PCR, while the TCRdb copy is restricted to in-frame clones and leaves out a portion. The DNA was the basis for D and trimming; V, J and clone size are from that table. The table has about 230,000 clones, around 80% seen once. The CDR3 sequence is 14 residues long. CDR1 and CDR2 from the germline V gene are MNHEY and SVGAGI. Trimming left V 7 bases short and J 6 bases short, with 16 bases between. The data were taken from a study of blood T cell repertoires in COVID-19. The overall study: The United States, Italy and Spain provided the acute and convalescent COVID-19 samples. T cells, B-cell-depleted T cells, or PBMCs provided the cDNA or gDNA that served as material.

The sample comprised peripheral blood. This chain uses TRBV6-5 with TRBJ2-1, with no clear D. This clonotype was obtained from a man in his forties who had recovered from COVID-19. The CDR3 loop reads CASTVDFLPNEQFF. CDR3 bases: TGTGCCAGCACCGTAGACTTTTTGCCCAATGAGCAGTTCTTC.